This is a list of T cell receptor beta chains from one sample in a study of blood T cells in healthy people across ages. In TCRdb, the 5' RACE reads were re-called with MiXCR into one record per CDR3 protein. The sample comprises hundreds of thousands of distinct CDR3 sequences, about 52% of which are singletons, and under 35% rests with the top ten. The sample consisted of blood. Receptors were obtained from a woman aged 60-75 years in good health. Both conserved end residues are part of each CDR3. A D gene is named only where the DNA matches it firmly. Size tells how often a clone was seen (once, few, many) or the class of an expanded clone, and some rows leave it out.

TRBV10-3	TRBJ2-3	TRBD1	few	TGTGCCATCAGCGGGACAGGGGTCGACGCAGATACGCAGTATTTT	CAISGTGVDADTQYF
TRBV12-3/TRBV12-4	TRBJ1-2	TRBD1	NA	TGTGCCAGCAGTGGACAGGGTTTACGTGGCTACACCTTC	CASSGQGLRGYTF
TRBV5-1	TRBJ2-5	TRBD1	few	TGCGCCAGCAGCGCGACAGGGGGACAGGAGCAGTACTTC	CASSATGGQEQYF
TRBV27	TRBJ2-7	TRBD2	NA	TGTGCCAGCAGTCAAAGCGGGAGTTACGGGCAGTACTTC	CASSQSGSYGQYF
TRBV9	TRBJ1-6	NA	NA	TGTGCCAGCAGCGCCGACCCCCAGGGTTCACCCCTCCACTTT	CASSADPQGSPLHF
TRBV2	TRBJ2-7	TRBD2	once	TGTGCCAGCACGGCGGGGGCCTACGAGCAGTACTTC	CASTAGAYEQYF
TRBV2	TRBJ2-1	TRBD2	NA	TGTGCCAGCAGCGAGCGGGAGTGGTTGATGGATGAGCAGTTCTTC	CASSEREWLMDEQFF
TRBV27	TRBJ2-7	NA	NA	TGTGCCAGCAGTTCCTCTGGACAGAAGTACGAGCAGTACTTC	CASSSSGQKYEQYF
TRBV20-1	TRBJ2-7	NA	NA	TGCAGTGCTAGAGTCGGTACGGGAACCAACCCAAAATACGAGCAGTACTTC	CSARVGTGTNPKYEQYF
TRBV20-1	TRBJ2-7	NA	NA	TGCAGTGCCCGTACCGGGACCGATTCCTACGAGCAGTACTTC	CSARTGTDSYEQYF
TRBV20-1	TRBJ2-3	TRBD1	NA	TGCAGTGCTGTGGGGGCGGGACAGGGGATGCCAGATACGCAGTATTTT	CSAVGAGQGMPDTQYF
TRBV11-1	TRBJ2-7	TRBD1	few	TGTGCCAGCAGCACGCGACAGGGTCCAGGCGAGCAGTACTTC	CASSTRQGPGEQYF
TRBV7-2	TRBJ2-5	NA	once	TGTGCCAGCAGCTTAGTGTGGATAAAGGCGGAGACCCAGTACTTC	CASSLVWIKAETQYF
TRBV7-8	TRBJ2-1	NA	NA	TGTGCCAGCAGCTTAGCAGGGTGGAGGGGCCCTAGCAGGGCGTCCTACAATGAGCAGTTCTTC	CASSLAGWRGPSRASYNEQFF
TRBV5-1	TRBJ2-3	NA	NA	TGCGCCAGCAGCGCCAACCTAGCCCCCGGAGGAACGCAGTATTTT	CASSANLAPGGTQYF
TRBV18	TRBJ2-7	TRBD2	NA	TGTGCCAGCTCGAAGCGGGAGGACGAGCAGTACTTC	CASSKREDEQYF
TRBV7-3	TRBJ2-5	NA	NA	TGTGCCAGCAGCTCTACGGCGCACATGGAGCAGTACTTC	CASSSTAHMEQYF
TRBV20-1	TRBJ2-1	NA	few	TGCAGTGCTAGAGCGTCGAATGAGCAGTTCTTC	CSARASNEQFF
TRBV7-7	TRBJ2-7	NA	NA	TGTGCCAGCAGCTCCTCGTGGAGCAGGAGCTCCTACAATGAGCAGTACTTC	CASSSSWSRSSYNEQYF